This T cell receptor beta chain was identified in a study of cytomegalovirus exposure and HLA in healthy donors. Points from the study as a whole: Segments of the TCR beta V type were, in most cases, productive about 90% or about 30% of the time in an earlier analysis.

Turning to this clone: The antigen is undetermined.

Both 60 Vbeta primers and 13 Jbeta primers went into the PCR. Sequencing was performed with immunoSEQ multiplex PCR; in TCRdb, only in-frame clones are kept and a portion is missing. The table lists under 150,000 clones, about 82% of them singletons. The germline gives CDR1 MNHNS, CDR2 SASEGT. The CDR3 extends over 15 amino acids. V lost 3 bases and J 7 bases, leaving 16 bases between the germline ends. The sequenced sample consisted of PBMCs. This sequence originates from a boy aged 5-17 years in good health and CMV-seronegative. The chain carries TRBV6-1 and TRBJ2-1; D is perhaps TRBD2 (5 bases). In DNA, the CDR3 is TGTGCCAGCAGTGACCCCGGACTCGGCCGAAATGAGCAGTTCTTC. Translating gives CASSDPGLGRNEQFF.